The 15 T cell receptor beta chains below were found in one sample sequenced in a study of shared clonotypes between healthy human individuals. The assay was immunoSEQ multiplex PCR, and TCRdb's table has in-frame clones only and misses some. The sample lists some 1,100,000 clones, approximately 80% occurring once. The sequenced sample consisted of memory CD4+ T cells from PBMCs. Subset meaning: CD45RA-negative fraction. The receptors were sampled from a young man in good health. Some clones in this sample may be carry-over from other donors' samples.

J is TRBJ2-6 and V is TRBV18; D unresolved. Germline-derived CDR1 and CDR2 are KGHSH and LQKENI. The CDR3 spans 17 residues. Trimming cost V 4 bases and J 0 bases, with 13 bases left between them. CDR3 loop: CASSLGGPYSGANVLTF. Here the CDR3 DNA reads TGTGCCAGCTCACTTGGCGGACCCTACTCTGGGGCCAACGTCCTGACTTTC.

The chain joins TRBV28 to TRBJ2-1, with 9 bases that match TRBD2. V shed 0 bases, J shed 6 bases, and the junction held 18 bases outside the gene matches. The CDR3 covers 20 residues. CDR1 is MDHEN and CDR2 is SYDVKM in the germline V gene. The CDR3 nucleotides read TGTGCCAGCAGTTTATGGCCCCGGGGCGGGAGGGCCCCCTCTCGCAATGAGCAGTTCTTC. Residues: CASSLWPRGGRAPSRNEQFF.

The chain links TRBV11-2 to TRBJ1-4; unclear D gene. The V and J ends lost 3 bases and 7 bases respectively, with 9 bases between them. Germline CDR1 SGHAT, CDR2 FQNNGV. The CDR3 spans 13 residues. The CDR3 is CASSFHPFEKLFF. The DNA of the CDR3 is TGTGCCAGCAGCTTTCACCCGTTTGAAAAACTGTTTTTT. Complete variable domain (other parts from reference TRBV11-2 and TRBJ1-4): EAGVAQSPRYKIIEKRQSVAFWCNPISGHATLYWYQQILGQGPKLLIQFQNNGVVDDSQLPKDRFSAERLKGVDSTLKIQPAKLEDSAVYLCASSFHPFEKLFFGSGTQLSVL.

Regarding this clone: The sample contains more than one DNA sequence encoding this CDR3. The chain uses TRBV7-3 and TRBJ2-3, with 7 bases identical to TRBD1. Trimming removed 0 bases from V and 0 bases from J; junction bases left unmatched: 0. This CDR3 is 15 amino acids long. Germline CDR1 SGHTA, CDR2 FQGTGA. The CDR3: CASSLTGGSTDTQYF. Here the CDR3 DNA reads TGTGCCAGCAGCTTAACAGGGGGCAGCACAGATACGCAGTATTTT. Together with reference TRBV7-3 and TRBJ2-3, the CDR3 gives the full variable domain: GAGVSQTPSNKVTEKGKYVELRCDPISGHTALYWYRQSLGQGPEFLIYFQGTGAADDSGLPNDRFFAVRPEGSVSTLKIQRTERGDSAVYLCASSLTGGSTDTQYFGPGTRLTVL.

This rearrangement joins TRBV7-9 to TRBJ2-1; 12 nucleotides align to TRBD2. Losses at the gene ends were 5 bases for V and 7 bases for J; bases not matched to a gene: 9. CDR3 length: 16 residues. Germline lookup yields CDR1 SEHNR and CDR2 FQNEAQ (reference sequence). The CDR3: CASSPRLAGARNEQFF. CDR3 sequence (DNA): TGTGCCAGCAGCCCCAGACTAGCGGGAGCTCGGAATGAGCAGTTCTTC.

The chain is built from TRBV28 and TRBJ1-2, with TRBD1 identical over 7 bases. Germline CDR1 MDHEN, CDR2 SYDVKM. The CDR3 extends over 15 amino acids. V was pared by 6 bases and J by 4 bases, with 11 bases of the junction left unmatched. CDR3 sequence: CASRPGQALLYGYTF. The CDR3 DNA sequence: TGTGCCAGCAGACCCGGACAGGCCCTACTCTATGGCTACACCTTC.

The V and J genes are TRBV30 and TRBJ2-1; TRBD1 matches 8 bases. The CDR3 is 15 amino acids. J lost 8 bases, V lost 0 bases, and 9 bases had no gene match. CDR1 is GTSNPN, CDR2 SVGIG, per germline (reference sequence). The CDR3 sequence is CAWSVGGTTGDEQFF. The CDR3 DNA reads TGTGCCTGGAGTGTAGGCGGAACGACAGGGGATGAGCAGTTCTTC.

This chain connects TRBV6-1 to TRBJ2-2; unclear D gene. Germline-derived CDR1 and CDR2 are MNHNS and SASEGT. Trimming stripped 2 bases from V and 1 base from J, with 8 bases between. The CDR3 contains 15 residues. The CDR3 protein is CASSENSVNTGELFF. For the CDR3, the DNA is TGTGCCAGCAGTGAAAACAGCGTGAACACCGGGGAGCTGTTTTTT.

The V call is TRBV30, the J call TRBJ2-1, with TRBD2 matching 7 bases. The ends lost 0 bases at V and 7 bases at J; junction bases unmatched: 15. Germline V CDR1 and CDR2: GTSNPN, SVGIG (reference sequence). This CDR3 spans 17 amino acids. CDR3 bases: TGTGCCTGGAGTGTAATATGGTCGGCGGGAGCAAATAATGAGCAGTTCTTC. Protein product: CAWSVIWSAGANNEQFF.

The chain uses TRBV6-1 and TRBJ1-1; a possible D gene is TRBD1 (5 bases). The CDR3 totals 15 residues. V dropped 4 bases and J dropped 2 bases, with 14 bases sitting between them. Germline V gives CDR1 MNHNS, CDR2 SASEGT. CDR3 in amino acids: CASSGGGLGNTEAFF. CDR3 bases: TGTGCCAGCAGTGGCGGGGGACTCGGTAACACTGAAGCTTTCTTT.

The chain combines TRBV4-3 with TRBJ2-2, with 11 bases aligning to TRBD2. Germline V gene sequence: CDR1 LGHNA, CDR2 YSLEER. This CDR3 has 16 amino acids. V was pared by 3 bases and J by 3 bases, with 3 bases of the junction left unmatched. CDR3 sequence reads: CASSQASGRYTGELFF. The CDR3 nucleotides read TGCGCCAGCAGCCAGGCTAGCGGGAGGTACACCGGGGAGCTGTTTTTT.

The table lists this clone with a few counts. This chain connects TRBV2 to TRBJ2-1; 7 bases are a match to TRBD1. The CDR3 runs 15 residues. After removal of 6 bases from V and 2 bases from J, the junction contained 7 bases not matched to a gene. Germline CDR1 and CDR2: SNHLY and FYNNEI. Here the CDR3 DNA reads TGTGCCAGCAGATTAGACAGGGTGACCTACAATGAGCAGTTCTTC. This sequence encodes CASRLDRVTYNEQFF.

This sequence joins TRBV19 and TRBJ1-5; 11 bases agree with TRBD1. V was pared by 4 bases and J by 7 bases, with 6 bases of the junction left unmatched. CDR3 size: 15 residues. The germline gives CDR1 LNHDA, CDR2 SQIVND (reference sequence). The CDR3 loop reads CASSRGQGEGQPQHF. CDR3 bases: TGTGCCAGTAGTAGGGGACAGGGGGAGGGGCAGCCCCAGCATTTT.

Worth noting for this clone: Other DNA sequences from this sample encode an identical CDR3 as well. The CDR3 is CASSRSNYGYTF. CDR3 nucleotides: TGTGCCAGCAGCAGGTCTAACTATGGCTACACCTTC. The chain couples TRBV2 to TRBJ1-2; D gene uncertain. The CDR3 has 12 amino acids. Trimming took 6 bases from V and 0 from J, leaving 5 bases between them. Germline lookup yields CDR1 SNHLY and CDR2 FYNNEI.

The V and J genes are TRBV9 and TRBJ2-1; 7 positions agree with TRBD2. Germline V CDR1 and CDR2: SGDLS, YYNGEE. The CDR3 is made up of 16 amino acids. The J segment lost 2 bases and the V segment lost 3 bases, leaving 8 bases of the junction unmatched. The CDR3: CASSENGLVAYNEQFF. CDR3 bases: TGTGCCAGCAGCGAAAACGGACTAGTTGCCTACAATGAGCAGTTCTTC.